These 11 T cell receptor beta chains share one sample of origin, sequenced in a study of technical replicates of blood from a handful of donors. Some clones are missing from TCRdb's copy, which holds only in-frame ones; the method was immunoSEQ multiplex PCR. The table has about 97,000 clones, approximately 94% seen once. Sequenced: T cells isolated from PBMCs. Source of these receptors: a human donor in good health.

The chain has TRBV6-5 and TRBJ2-7; weak D call: TRBD1 (6 bases). The germline V and J ends were trimmed by 6 bases and 2 bases, with 11 bases remaining between them. This CDR3 region has 13 residues. The germline V gene has CDR1 MNHEY and CDR2 SVGAGI. CDR3 nucleotide sequence: TGTGCCAGCAGCCCAGGGGTACCCTACGAGCAGTACTTC. It translates to CASSPGVPYEQYF.

The chain uses TRBV28 and TRBJ2-1; maybe TRBD1 (5 bases). The germline V and J ends were trimmed by 2 bases and 10 bases, with 9 bases remaining between them. CDR1 and CDR2 (germline): MDHEN, SYDVKM. CDR3 length: 12 amino acids. The CDR3 nucleotides are TGTGCCAGCAGTTTAATGGCAGGGGAGCAGTTCTTC. It specifies CASSLMAGEQFF.

This rearrangement joins TRBV5-1 to TRBJ1-2; no reliable D call. The germline CDR1 and CDR2 sequences are SGHRS and YFSETQ. CDR3 length: 13 residues. The V and J ends lost 4 bases and 3 bases respectively, with 10 bases between them. CDR3 loop: CASSLDPHYGYTF. CDR3 coding DNA: TGCGCCAGCAGCCTAGACCCTCACTATGGCTACACCTTC.

The V call is TRBV9, the J call TRBJ2-2, with D possibly being TRBD2 (5 bases). V shed 0 bases and J shed 0 bases, with 9 bases lying between them. This CDR3 has 16 amino acids. CDR1 is SGDLS, CDR2 YYNGEE, per germline. The CDR3 nucleotides read TGTGCCAGCAGCGTAGTCCGAGCGGCGAACACCGGGGAGCTGTTTTTT. Protein product: CASSVVRAANTGELFF.

The rearrangement links TRBV11-3 to TRBJ2-1; 7 positions agree with TRBD1. The CDR3 contains 17 residues. The V gene end was trimmed by 0 bases and the J gene end by 3 bases; junction bases not matched to a gene: 8. Per the germline V gene, CDR1 is SGHNT and CDR2 is YENEEA. CDR3 coding DNA: TGTGCCAGCAGCTTAGACCTCAAGACAGGGCTCTACAATGAGCAGTTCTTC. It codes for CASSLDLKTGLYNEQFF.

The rearrangement links TRBV7-2 to TRBJ2-3; TRBD1 matches 7 bases. Germline loops: CDR1 SGHTA, CDR2 FQGNSA. The CDR3 sequence is 16 residues long. Losses at the gene ends were 4 bases for V and 0 bases for J; bases not matched to a gene: 7. The CDR3 protein is CASSSRQGPSTDTQYF. The DNA for the CDR3 is TGTGCCAGCAGCTCGAGACAGGGTCCTAGCACAGATACGCAGTATTTT.

The chain links TRBV2 to TRBJ2-1, with 12 positions matching TRBD2. The CDR3 is made up of 16 amino acids. The germline V gene has CDR1 SNHLY and CDR2 FYNNEI. The V gene end was trimmed by 4 bases and the J gene end by 10 bases; junction bases not matched to a gene: 11. The CDR3 nucleotides read TGTGCCAGCAGTGGTCCTAGGCTAGCGGGAGGGGACGAGCAGTTCTTC. Translation: CASSGPRLAGGDEQFF.

The chain links TRBV5-1 to TRBJ2-3; maybe TRBD2 (6 bases). This CDR3 region has 14 residues. V was cut by 5 bases and J by 6 bases, with 16 bases left in between. Per the germline V gene, CDR1 is SGHRS and CDR2 is YFSETQ. Written as DNA, the CDR3 is TGCGCCAGCAGGTTCCGGGACTTGCGCGATACGCAGTATTTT. It is translated as CASRFRDLRDTQYF.

The V gene is TRBV27, the J gene TRBJ2-7, with TRBD1 identical over 10 bases. V dropped 6 bases and J dropped 2; count of bases not matched to a gene: 10. The CDR3 is 16 residues long. From germline, CDR1 is MNHEY and CDR2 SMNVEV (reference sequence). The CDR3 bases are TGTGCCAGCAGATACTCCGGGACAGGGGTAACCTACGAGCAGTACTTC. Protein: CASRYSGTGVTYEQYF.

The chain is built from TRBV28 and TRBJ1-1, with a tentative D call TRBD1 (5 bases). CDR1 and CDR2 from the germline V gene are MDHEN and SYDVKM. With 7 bases removed from V and 4 bases from J, the gap between germline ends came to 22 bases. There are 16 residues in the CDR3. The CDR3 protein is CASIFRREGPFTEAFF. CDR3 nucleotides: TGTGCCAGCATATTCCGTAGGGAGGGGCCATTCACTGAAGCTTTCTTT.

The chain couples TRBV14 to TRBJ1-5, with D possibly TRBD1 on 6 matching bases. Germline V CDR1 and CDR2: SGHDN, FVKESK. This CDR3 has 14 amino acids. Trimming left V 5 bases short and J 0 bases short, with 8 bases between. The CDR3 DNA sequence: TGTGCCAGCAGCAGGGGGTATAGCAATCAGCCCCAGCATTTT. Protein: CASSRGYSNQPQHF.